Presented here are 18 T cell receptor beta chains from one specimen sequenced in a study of CD8 T cells in ankylosing spondylitis. TCRdb analysed the 5' RACE reads with MiXCR anew, one entry per CDR3 protein. The table shows some 200,000 distinct CDR3 sequences, with roughly 13% occurring only once. The sample consisted of blood, either unsorted or a sorted T cell fraction (not recorded which). The receptors stem from a male donor with ankylosing spondylitis or in good health (not recorded which).

This clonotype was seen a handful of times. The rearrangement joins TRBV3-1 to TRBJ2-5; D is uncertain. The CDR3 runs to 15 residues. Deletions cut 1 base from V and 2 bases from J, with 11 bases between. CDR1 and CDR2 from the germline V gene are LGHDT and YNNKEL (reference sequence). The CDR3 bases are TGTGCCAGCAGCCAAGGTACAACCGATCAAGAGACCCAGTACTTC. Its protein product is CASSQGTTDQETQYF.

This clonotype was counted a few times. The J gene is TRBJ2-7, the V gene TRBV3-1, with 8 bases fitting TRBD2. Losses at the gene ends were 0 bases for V and 6 bases for J; bases not matched to a gene: 10. The CDR3 extends over 16 amino acids. CDR1 LGHDT and CDR2 YNNKEL come from the germline V gene (reference sequence). CDR3 coding DNA: TGTGCCAGCAGCCAAGATACTGCTCGGGAGGGCCGCGAGCAGTACTTC. Its translation: CASSQDTAREGREQYF.

V and J are TRBV4-1 and TRBJ2-7; 10 bases fit TRBD1. CDR1 MGHRA and CDR2 YSYEKL come from the germline V gene. The length of the CDR3 is 15 residues. Trimming took 1 base from V and 2 from J; bases not matched to a gene: 2. The CDR3: CASSQGDRGTYEQYF. The CDR3 DNA follows: TGCGCCAGCAGCCAAGGGGACAGGGGAACCTACGAGCAGTACTTC.

This rearrangement joins TRBV4-1 to TRBJ2-6; unclear D gene. There are 15 residues in the CDR3. Germline loops: CDR1 MGHRA, CDR2 YSYEKL. The V and J ends lost 1 base and 0 bases respectively, with 4 bases between them. The CDR3 DNA sequence: TGCGCCAGCAGCCAAGCCGGCTCTGGGGCCAACGTCCTGACTTTC. It codes for CASSQAGSGANVLTF.

This chain uses TRBV7-6 with TRBJ2-7; TRBD2 matches 8 bases. Trimming removed 5 bases from V and 0 bases from J; junction bases left unmatched: 9. The CDR3 has 16 amino acids. Germline lookup yields CDR1 SGHVS and CDR2 FNYEAQ. The CDR3 reads CASSPRGGLSSYEQYF. DNA of the CDR3: TGTGCCAGCAGCCCTCGGGGGGGTCTGAGCTCCTACGAGCAGTACTTC.

V and J are TRBV20-1 and TRBJ2-1; 7 nucleotides match TRBD2. Germline lookup yields CDR1 DFQATT and CDR2 SNEGSKA (reference sequence). The CDR3 extends over 18 amino acids. After removal of 6 bases from V and 1 base from J, the junction contained 18 bases not matched to a gene. This CDR3 reads CSATADLLAEISYNEQFF. CDR3 coding DNA: TGCAGTGCCACCGCTGATCTTCTAGCGGAAATTTCCTACAATGAGCAGTTCTTC.

This chain connects TRBV12-3 or TRBV12-4 to TRBJ2-7; possibly TRBD1 for D (5 bases). The germline V and J ends were trimmed by 4 bases and 0 bases, with 10 bases remaining between them. CDR3 length: 14 residues. The CDR3 protein is CASSSPQGSYEQYF. Here the CDR3 DNA reads TGTGCCAGCAGTTCCCCCCAGGGCTCCTACGAGCAGTACTTC.

This clonotype was seen a handful of times. The gene calls are TRBV6-1 and TRBJ2-1; weak D call: TRBD2 (6 bases). Germline V lookup: CDR1 MNHNS, CDR2 SASEGT. The CDR3 length is 17 residues. Trimming pared 2 bases from V and 4 bases from J, leaving 18 bases between. The CDR3 protein is CASSEKGVAGTYNEQFF. CDR3 nucleotide sequence: TGTGCCAGCAGTGAAAAAGGTGTGGCGGGAACGTACAATGAGCAGTTCTTC.

A few counts support this clonotype. The chain uses TRBV6-5 and TRBJ2-3; TRBD2 is a possible D gene (5 bases). The germline V gene encodes CDR1 MNHEY and CDR2 SVGAGI. The germline V and J ends were trimmed by 2 bases and 6 bases, with 12 bases remaining between them. The CDR3 sequence is 14 residues long. CDR3 in amino acids: CASSYGGGSDTQYF. The DNA for the CDR3 is TGTGCCAGCAGTTACGGTGGAGGTTCGGATACGCAGTATTTT.

This clonotype was detected once. The V and J genes are TRBV5-4 and TRBJ2-1, with D possibly TRBD2 on 6 matching bases. The V and J ends lost 5 bases and 3 bases respectively, with 15 bases between them. The CDR3 runs 15 residues. Germline V CDR1 and CDR2: SGHNT, YYREEE (reference sequence). The CDR3 sequence: CASSPLAAVYNEQFF. CDR3 nucleotides: TGTGCCAGCAGTCCATTAGCGGCGGTCTACAATGAGCAGTTCTTC.

This clonotype was counted ten times or more. This rearrangement joins TRBV29-1 to TRBJ2-1, with TRBD2 as a possible D gene (6 bases). The V gene's germline CDR1 is SQVTM and CDR2 ANQGSEA. Trimming cost V 2 bases and J 9 bases, with 20 bases left between them. The CDR3 length is 15 residues. The CDR3, as DNA: TGCAGCGTTGAACCGGGACTCTCCACCCCCGCTGAGCAGTTCTTC. Translated: CSVEPGLSTPAEQFF.

This clonotype was found a few times. The chain has TRBV27 and TRBJ2-5, with D perhaps given as TRBD1 or TRBD2 (5 bases each). Trimming cost V 2 bases and J 3 bases, with 19 bases left between them. This CDR3 spans 17 amino acids. In germline, CDR1 is MNHEY, CDR2 SMNVEV (reference sequence). The CDR3 is CASSLPGLGQEEETQYF. The CDR3 nucleotides read TGTGCCAGCAGTTTACCCGGCCTGGGGCAGGAGGAAGAGACCCAGTACTTC.

The gene calls are TRBV7-9 and TRBJ2-7; D is ambiguous. Per the germline V gene, CDR1 is SEHNR and CDR2 is FQNEAQ (reference sequence). The CDR3 is made up of 13 amino acids. Trimming removed 1 base from V and 6 bases from J, with 10 bases in between. This CDR3 is CASSLDRVGEQYF. As DNA, the CDR3 is TGTGCCAGCAGCTTAGATAGGGTAGGCGAGCAGTACTTC.

The V and J genes are TRBV6-1 and TRBJ2-1; 8 nucleotides line up with TRBD2. The J segment lost 0 bases and the V segment lost 2 bases, leaving 3 bases of the junction unmatched. The CDR3 contains 16 residues. Per germline, CDR1 MNHNS and CDR2 SASEGT. CDR3 amino acids: CASSENAGGSYNEQFF. In DNA, the CDR3 is TGTGCCAGCAGTGAAAATGCGGGGGGCTCCTACAATGAGCAGTTCTTC.

This clonotype was picked up one time. The chain is built from TRBV20-1 and TRBJ2-7; TRBD1 aligns across 9 bases. Trimming cost V 5 bases and J 4 bases; bases outside gene matches: 9. The CDR3 spans 14 residues. CDR1 and CDR2 from the germline V gene are DFQATT and SNEGSKA (reference sequence). CDR3 loop: CSAGAGTGSYEQYF. The CDR3 DNA reads as TGCAGTGCTGGCGCCGGGACAGGGTCGTACGAGCAGTACTTC.

In its sample, this clonotype was seen many times. J is TRBJ2-7 and V is TRBV6-5; the match to TRBD1 covers 9 bases. This CDR3 is 14 amino acids long. Germline loops: CDR1 MNHEY, CDR2 SVGAGI. J lost 6 bases, V lost 6 bases, and 9 bases had no gene match. Here the CDR3 DNA reads TGTGCCAGCAGGTTAAGGGGACAGGGTGGCGAGCAGTACTTC. It yields the protein CASRLRGQGGEQYF.

This clonotype was recorded only once. As DNA, the CDR3 is TGCGCCAGCAGCTTGGTTCAGCAAAACAATGAGCAGTTCTTC. The encoded protein is CASSLVQQNNEQFF. The rearrangement joins TRBV5-1 to TRBJ2-1; no clear D gene. From germline, CDR1 is SGHRS and CDR2 YFSETQ. Trimming removed 0 bases from V and 5 bases from J, with 9 bases in between. The CDR3 covers 14 residues.

The sample holds a few counts of this clonotype. The chain carries TRBV18 and TRBJ1-5; D may be TRBD1 (6 bases). Germline CDR1 is KGHSH and CDR2 is LQKENI. The length of the CDR3 is 16 residues. V dropped 2 bases and J dropped 1 base, with 12 bases sitting between them. The CDR3 DNA reads as TGTGCCAGCTCACCAACTACCCAGGGGAGCAATCAGCCCCAGCATTTT. Translated: CASSPTTQGSNQPQHF.